This T cell receptor beta chain originates from a study of OX40 agonist ivuxolimab in advanced cancers. Across the study: In this cohort, patients received ivuxolimab, an agonistic anti-OX40 (CD134) antibody.

The assay was immunoSEQ multiplex PCR, and TCRdb's table has in-frame clones only and misses some. The table has fewer than 65,000 clones, 80% to 95% seen once. The CDR3 spans 17 residues. V was clipped by 0 bases and J by 1 base, with 16 bases between them. Germline CDR1 and CDR2: SGHNT and YYREEE (reference sequence). The timepoints at which blood was sampled were baseline, cycle 4 day 1, and cycle 7 day 1. The chain combines TRBV5-4 with TRBJ1-1, with a possible D match to TRBD1 (5 bases). This TCR came from an adult with an advanced solid tumor such as melanoma, head and neck, liver or kidney cancer. The sample was CD4+ or CD8+ T cells sorted from blood, taken in a trial of the OX40 agonist ivuxolimab. CDR3 sequence reads: CASSLGSWQGQNTEAFF. The CDR3 region has the DNA TGTGCCAGCAGCTTGGGGTCGTGGCAGGGCCAGAACACTGAAGCTTTCTTT.